Below, one T cell receptor (beta chain) is given with its context. The data originate from a study of blood T cell repertoires in COVID-19. Here immunoSEQ multiplex PCR was the method, and the copy in TCRdb shows in-frame clones only, minus some. Found here are 150,000 to 200,000 clones, about 88% of them singletons; the top ten hold under 3.5%. CDR1 is MNHEY, CDR2 SMNVEV, per germline (reference sequence). V shed 0 bases and J shed 5 bases, with 4 bases lying between them. The CDR3 length is 12 residues. Sequenced sample: peripheral blood. The chain is built from TRBV27 and TRBJ1-2; D unclear. This TCR derives from a woman in her twenties or thirties with active or convalescent COVID-19. The CDR3 DNA follows: TGTGCCAGCAGTTTATCCGCGTATGGCTACACCTTC. It codes for CASSLSAYGYTF.